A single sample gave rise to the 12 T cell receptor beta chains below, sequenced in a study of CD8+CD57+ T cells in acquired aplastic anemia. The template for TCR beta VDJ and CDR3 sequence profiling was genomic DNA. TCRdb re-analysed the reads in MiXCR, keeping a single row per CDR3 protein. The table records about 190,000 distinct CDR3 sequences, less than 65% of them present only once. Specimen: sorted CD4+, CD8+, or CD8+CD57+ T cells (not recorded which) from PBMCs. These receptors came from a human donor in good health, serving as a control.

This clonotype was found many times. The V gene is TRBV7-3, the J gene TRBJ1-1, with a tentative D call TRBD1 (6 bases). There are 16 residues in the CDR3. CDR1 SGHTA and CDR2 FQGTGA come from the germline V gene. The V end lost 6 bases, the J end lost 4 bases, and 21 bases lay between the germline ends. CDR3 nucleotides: TGTGCCAGCAGGACTACGGGGGGCGCTGGGGGCACTGAAGCTTTCTTT. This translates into CASRTTGGAGGTEAFF.

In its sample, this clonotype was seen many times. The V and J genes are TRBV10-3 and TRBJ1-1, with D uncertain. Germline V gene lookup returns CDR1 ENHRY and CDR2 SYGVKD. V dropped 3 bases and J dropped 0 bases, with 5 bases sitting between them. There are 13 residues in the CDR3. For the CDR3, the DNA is TGTGCCATCAGTGACGGCATGAACACTGAAGCTTTCTTT. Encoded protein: CAISDGMNTEAFF.

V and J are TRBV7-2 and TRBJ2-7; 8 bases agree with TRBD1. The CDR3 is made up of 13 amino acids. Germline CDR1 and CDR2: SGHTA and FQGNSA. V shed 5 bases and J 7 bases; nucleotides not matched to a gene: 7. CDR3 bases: TGTGCCAGCAGCCAGACAGGGGTTGTGGAGCAGTACTTC. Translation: CASSQTGVVEQYF.

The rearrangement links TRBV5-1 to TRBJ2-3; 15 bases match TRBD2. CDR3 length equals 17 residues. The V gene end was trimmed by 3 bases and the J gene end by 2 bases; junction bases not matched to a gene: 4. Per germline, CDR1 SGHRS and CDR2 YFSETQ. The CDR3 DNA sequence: TGCGCCAGCAGCTGGGGACTAGCGGGAGGACTCACAGATACGCAGTATTTT. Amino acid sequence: CASSWGLAGGLTDTQYF.

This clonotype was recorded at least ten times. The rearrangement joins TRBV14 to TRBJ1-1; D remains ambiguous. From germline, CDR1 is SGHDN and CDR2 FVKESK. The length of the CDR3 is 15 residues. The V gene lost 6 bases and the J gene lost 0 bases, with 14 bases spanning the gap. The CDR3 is CASSRVPYLNTEAFF. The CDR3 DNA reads TGTGCCAGCAGTCGAGTCCCCTATTTGAACACTGAAGCTTTCTTT.

The CDR3 protein is CASSSKRQGFGPHEQYF. The CDR3 coding sequence is TGCGCCAGCAGCTCTAAACGACAGGGATTCGGTCCCCACGAGCAGTACTTC. The genes are TRBV5-1 and TRBJ2-7; 7 nucleotides line up with TRBD1. The CDR3 consists of 17 residues. The V segment lost 3 bases and the J segment 5 bases; nucleotides outside the gene matches: 17. In germline, CDR1 is SGHRS, CDR2 YFSETQ.

The CDR3 coding sequence is TGTGCCATCAGTGCACAGGTAGGCACTGAAGCTTTCTTT. This gives the protein CAISAQVGTEAFF. The rearrangement links TRBV10-3 to TRBJ1-1, with D perhaps matching TRBD1 (5 bases). This CDR3 spans 13 amino acids. Deletions cut 4 bases from V and 4 bases from J, with 10 bases between. The germline V gene has CDR1 ENHRY and CDR2 SYGVKD.

CDR3 nucleotides: TGCAGTGCTGCAGGGGCTGCTGGCTACACCTTC. Its translation is CSAAGAAGYTF. This rearrangement joins TRBV20-1 to TRBJ1-2, with D tentatively TRBD1 (6 bases). This CDR3 contains 11 residues. Germline CDR1 and CDR2: DFQATT and SNEGSKA (reference sequence). Trimming left V 5 bases short and J 7 bases short, with 11 bases between.

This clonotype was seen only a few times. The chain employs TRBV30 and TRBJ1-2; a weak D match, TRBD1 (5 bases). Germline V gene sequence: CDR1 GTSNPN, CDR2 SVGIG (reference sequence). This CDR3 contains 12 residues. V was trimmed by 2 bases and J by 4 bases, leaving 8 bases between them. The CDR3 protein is CAWSKDIYGYTF. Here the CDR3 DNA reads TGTGCCTGGAGTAAGGACATCTATGGCTACACCTTC.

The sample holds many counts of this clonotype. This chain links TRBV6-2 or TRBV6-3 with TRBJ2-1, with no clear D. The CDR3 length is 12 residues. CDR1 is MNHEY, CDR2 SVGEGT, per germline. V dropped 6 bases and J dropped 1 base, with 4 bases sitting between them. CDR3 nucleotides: TGTGCCAGCAGCGATTCCTACAATGAGCAGTTCTTC. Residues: CASSDSYNEQFF.

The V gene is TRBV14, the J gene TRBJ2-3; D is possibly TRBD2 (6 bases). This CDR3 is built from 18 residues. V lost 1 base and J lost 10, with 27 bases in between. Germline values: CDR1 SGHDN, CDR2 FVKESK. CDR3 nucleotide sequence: TGTGCCAGCAGCCAAGGTGTTGGTTACACCGGGGAGGAGTGGGCGCAGTATTTT. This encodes CASSQGVGYTGEEWAQYF.

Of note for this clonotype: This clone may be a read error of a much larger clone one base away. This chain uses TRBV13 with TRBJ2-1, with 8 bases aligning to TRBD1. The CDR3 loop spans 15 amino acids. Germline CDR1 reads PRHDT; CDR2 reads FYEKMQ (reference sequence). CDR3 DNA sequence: TGTGCCGGCAGCCTCGACAGGGGCGCTCGGAGTGAGCAGTTCTTC. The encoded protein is CAGSLDRGARSEQFF.